One and the same sample provided the 30 T cell receptor beta chains below, sequenced in a study of OX40 agonist ivuxolimab in advanced cancers. The receptor library was made with the immunoSEQ multiplex PCR assay. Drawn from immuneACCESS, this table holds only the in-frame rearrangements with V and J called that TCRdb kept. Clones are partly lost; checked studies trace under half to an unresolved V gene and leave the rest unexplained. The sample data list about 34,000 clones, and about four fifths of these were observed just once. Around 2.5% of the sample lies in the top ten. The source material was CD4+ or CD8+ T cells sorted from blood, sampled in a trial of the OX40 agonist ivuxolimab. The receptors derive from an adult with an advanced solid tumor such as melanoma, head and neck, liver or kidney cancer.

J is TRBJ2-1 and V is TRBV7-3; 8 positions agree with TRBD2. The germline CDR1 and CDR2 sequences are SGHTA and FQGTGA. V shed 0 bases, J shed 9 bases, and the junction held 7 bases outside the gene matches. The CDR3 extends over 15 amino acids. The CDR3 nucleotides are TGTGCCAGCAGCTTAACCCGAGCGGGAGCGAGTGAGCAGTTCTTC. As protein: CASSLTRAGASEQFF.

V usage is TRBV7-6 and J usage is TRBJ2-5; D may be TRBD2 (6 bases). The V gene's germline CDR1 is SGHVS and CDR2 FNYEAQ. The CDR3 is 17 amino acids. V lost 1 base and J lost 5, with 20 bases in between. The DNA of the CDR3 is TGTGCCAGCAGCTTAGTTCTAGCGACCCAAAAGGGGGAGACCCAGTACTTC. Protein: CASSLVLATQKGETQYF.

This clone was seen more than once but under ten times. The chain joins TRBV4-1 to TRBJ2-1; D is perhaps TRBD2 (5 bases). This CDR3 region has 14 residues. V dropped 0 bases and J dropped 9 bases, with 12 bases sitting between them. CDR1 MGHRA and CDR2 YSYEKL come from the germline V gene. The CDR3 protein is CASSQDQRVGEQFF. The CDR3 bases are TGCGCCAGCAGCCAAGATCAGAGGGTAGGTGAGCAGTTCTTC.

The chain is built from TRBV5-1 and TRBJ2-7, with 7 bases that match TRBD1. V gave up 3 bases and J gave up 6 bases; unmatched junction bases: 12. This CDR3 is built from 15 residues. Per the germline V gene, CDR1 is SGHRS and CDR2 is YFSETQ. CDR3 residues: CASSSSGTVPSEQYF. As DNA, the CDR3 is TGCGCCAGCAGCTCCTCCGGGACAGTCCCCTCCGAGCAGTACTTC.

A few counts support this clone. This chain uses TRBV6-6 with TRBJ1-6; D remains ambiguous. Between the trimmed V and J ends, which lost 0 bases and 9 bases, there was a span of 9 bases. This CDR3 comprises 14 residues. Germline V lookup: CDR1 MNHNY, CDR2 SVGAGI (reference sequence). The chain's CDR3 is CASSYSAPVSPLHF. The CDR3, as DNA: TGTGCCAGCAGTTACTCGGCCCCAGTTTCACCCCTCCACTTT.

V gene TRBV25-1 combines with J gene TRBJ2-1; TRBD2 agrees at 7 bases. The CDR3 sequence is 13 residues long. V shed 8 bases and J 3 bases; nucleotides not matched to a gene: 4. The V gene's germline CDR1 is MGHDK and CDR2 SYGVNS. CDR3 region: CASHSGFYNEQFF. CDR3 DNA: TGTGCCAGCCATAGCGGGTTCTACAATGAGCAGTTCTTC.

The genes are TRBV28 and TRBJ1-6; 8 bases align to TRBD1. The CDR3 has 14 amino acids. The ends lost 6 bases at V and 11 bases at J; junction bases unmatched: 9. Germline assignment: CDR1 MDHEN and CDR2 SYDVKM. This chain's CDR3 is CASSRRQGSTPLHF. CDR3 sequence (DNA): TGTGCCAGCAGCCGCCGACAGGGGTCGACACCCCTCCACTTT.

The chain couples TRBV6-1 to TRBJ2-7, with 7 bases that match TRBD1. Germline CDR1 is MNHNS and CDR2 is SASEGT. The V and J ends lost 0 bases and 3 bases, in that order; junction bases with no gene match: 2. The CDR3 is 14 residues long. The CDR3: CASSEAGQFYEQYF. The DNA of the CDR3 is TGTGCCAGCAGTGAAGCGGGACAGTTCTACGAGCAGTACTTC.

The rearrangement uses TRBV19 and TRBJ2-3; 10 nucleotides agree with TRBD2. The germline V gene has CDR1 LNHDA and CDR2 SQIVND (reference sequence). The CDR3 totals 18 residues. The trim removed 4 bases at V and 1 base at J, leaving 11 bases unmatched. DNA for the CDR3: TGTGCCAGTAGTACCCCCGTAGGGAGCGGGGGGGGCACAGATACGCAGTATTTT. Translating it yields CASSTPVGSGGGTDTQYF.

The rearrangement uses TRBV6-1 and TRBJ1-1; the D is unclear. The CDR3 totals 14 residues. The V gene's germline CDR1 is MNHNS and CDR2 SASEGT. V gave up 5 bases and J gave up 3 bases, with 13 bases separating them. CDR3 nucleotides: TGTGCCAGCAGTTATCAACAACTAGACACTGAAGCTTTCTTT. It translates to CASSYQQLDTEAFF.

The J gene is TRBJ2-7, the V gene TRBV6-5; TRBD1 matches 7 bases. In germline, CDR1 is MNHEY, CDR2 SVGAGI. The CDR3 is 16 residues long. Trimming took 3 bases from V and 2 from J; bases not matched to a gene: 10. The CDR3 region is CASSYQQTGIPYEQYF. The CDR3 nucleotides are TGTGCCAGCAGTTATCAGCAGACAGGGATCCCCTACGAGCAGTACTTC.

V usage is TRBV7-8 and J usage is TRBJ2-1; 11 bases align to TRBD1. Trimming took 1 base from V and 6 from J; bases not matched to a gene: 5. The CDR3 has 16 residues. The V gene's germline CDR1 is SGHVS and CDR2 FQNEAQ. The CDR3 is CASSLGRDRGGNEQFF. The CDR3 coding sequence is TGTGCCAGCAGCTTAGGGCGGGACAGGGGGGGCAATGAGCAGTTCTTC.

The chain has TRBV5-6 and TRBJ1-1; D is ambiguous. CDR1 and CDR2 (germline): SGHDT, YYEEEE. V dropped 1 base and J dropped 3 bases, with 13 bases sitting between them. This CDR3 has 15 residues. The DNA of the CDR3 is TGTGCCAGCAGCTTGAGTGCAGGCCCGGACACTGAAGCTTTCTTT. This sequence encodes CASSLSAGPDTEAFF.

The chain combines TRBV30 with TRBJ2-5; tentatively, D is TRBD1 or TRBD2 (5 bases each). Germline CDR1 is GTSNPN and CDR2 is SVGIG (reference sequence). The CDR3 length is 16 residues. Trimming took 0 bases from V and 3 from J, leaving 17 bases between them. CDR3 nucleotides: TGTGCCTGGAGTGTTGGGATAGTGCGAGGGGAAGAGACCCAGTACTTC. Its protein product is CAWSVGIVRGEETQYF.

The chain carries TRBV2 and TRBJ2-1, with no clear D. The CDR3 spans 12 residues. Deletions cut 0 bases from V and 9 bases from J, with 6 bases between. Germline CDR1 is SNHLY and CDR2 is FYNNEI. CDR3 nucleotides: TGTGCCAGCAGTGAAGCCGGTGGTGAGCAGTTCTTC. Amino acid sequence: CASSEAGGEQFF.

The rearrangement links TRBV9 to TRBJ2-1; no clear D gene. The length of the CDR3 is 15 residues. The V and J ends lost 0 bases and 0 bases respectively, with 7 bases between them. Germline CDR1 and CDR2: SGDLS and YYNGEE. Here the CDR3 DNA reads TGTGCCAGCAGCGTAGATCCCTCCTCCTACAATGAGCAGTTCTTC. It encodes CASSVDPSSYNEQFF.

With regard to this clone: The junction does not match germline at one end; this may be a read error. The chain recombines TRBV30 with TRBJ1-4; D perhaps matches TRBD1 (5 bases). This CDR3 comprises 19 residues. CDR1 GTSNPN and CDR2 SVGIG come from the germline V gene (reference sequence). CDR3 in amino acids: CAGRAPPRARGATNEKLFF. CDR3 in DNA: TGTGCCGGGAGAGCTCCCCCGAGGGCCCGGGGGGCAACTAATGAAAAACTGTTTTTT.

The chain links TRBV6-1 to TRBJ2-5, with D perhaps being TRBD1 or TRBD2 (5 bases each). In germline, CDR1 is MNHNS, CDR2 SASEGT. V was trimmed by 6 bases and J by 5 bases, leaving 13 bases between them. This CDR3 spans 13 amino acids. This CDR3 reads CASSGARGETQYF. DNA for the CDR3: TGTGCCAGCAGCGGGGCCAGAGGGGAGACCCAGTACTTC.

This clone occurred a few times. CDR3 residues: CASSPRWATDTQYF. The DNA for the CDR3 is TGTGCCAGCAGCCCCCGGTGGGCAACAGATACGCAGTATTTT. The chain uses TRBV7-9 and TRBJ2-3, with D unclear. Germline V gives CDR1 SEHNR, CDR2 FQNEAQ (reference sequence). The length of the CDR3 is 14 residues. The V end lost 5 bases, the J end lost 3 bases, and 12 bases lay between the germline ends.

The chain uses TRBV5-1 and TRBJ1-5, with a tentative D call TRBD1 (6 bases). The germline gives CDR1 SGHRS, CDR2 YFSETQ. V gave up 0 bases and J gave up 5 bases, with 9 bases separating them. This CDR3 is 14 amino acids long. CDR3 DNA sequence: TGCGCCAGCAGCTTGGGGACAGCCGATCAGCCCCAGCATTTT. Translated, it gives CASSLGTADQPQHF.

CDR3 protein: CASSQDLGAEPWYF. The CDR3, as DNA: TGTGCCAGCAGCCAGGACCTAGGGGCGGAGCCATGGTACTTC. The chain links TRBV4-2 to TRBJ2-4; D perhaps matches TRBD1 (5 bases). The CDR3 has 14 residues. The V end was cut by 3 bases, the J end by 15 bases, with 21 bases between. Per the germline V gene, CDR1 is LGHNA and CDR2 is YNFKEQ.

This rearrangement joins TRBV5-1 to TRBJ2-5; D gene ambiguous. The CDR3 totals 14 residues. Germline values: CDR1 SGHRS, CDR2 YFSETQ. Trimming took off 1 base at V and 2 bases at J, with 9 bases between the two ends. The CDR3: CASSLRARQETQYF. The CDR3 DNA reads TGCGCCAGCAGCTTGCGTGCCCGACAAGAGACCCAGTACTTC.

CDR3 residues: CASSLGGTPAEQYF. The CDR3 DNA follows: TGTGCCAGCAGCTTAGGGGGGACTCCGGCCGAGCAGTACTTC. The chain carries TRBV7-2 and TRBJ2-7, with D possibly TRBD2 on 6 matching bases. Trimming shortened V by 1 base and J by 6 bases, and 13 bases separated the two germline ends. Germline V gene data show CDR1 as SGHTA and CDR2 as FQGNSA. The CDR3 is 14 amino acids.

CDR3 protein: CASSYAGENTIYF. The CDR3 coding sequence is TGTGCCAGCAGTTACGCGGGGGAAAACACCATATATTTT. The gene calls are TRBV6-5 and TRBJ1-3, with D possibly TRBD1 on 5 matching bases. Germline lookup yields CDR1 MNHEY and CDR2 SVGAGI. CDR3 length: 13 amino acids. V lost 2 bases to trimming and J lost 6 bases, with 8 bases between them.

CDR3 bases: TGCGCCAGCAGCTTGGCGGGCAGCCGCTACGAGCAGTACTTC. Its protein is CASSLAGSRYEQYF. The chain joins TRBV5-1 to TRBJ2-7; no firm D call. Trimming cost V 0 bases and J 3 bases, with 10 bases left between them. Germline CDR1 and CDR2: SGHRS and YFSETQ. The CDR3 is 14 residues long. Full variable domain (missing parts from reference TRBV5-1 and TRBJ2-7): KAGVTQTPRYLIKTRGQQVTLSCSPISGHRSVSWYQQTPGQGLQFLFEYFSETQRNKGNFPGRFSGRQFSNSRSEMNVSTLELGDSALYLCASSLAGSRYEQYFGPGTRLTVT.

The gene calls are TRBV6-6 and TRBJ2-7; 10 positions agree with TRBD2. This CDR3 has 14 amino acids. The junction had 6 bases not matched to a gene; V was cut back by 4 bases and J by 6 bases. Germline V lookup: CDR1 MNHNY, CDR2 SVGAGI (reference sequence). In DNA, the CDR3 is TGTGCCAGCAGTTCCCTCCGACTAGCGGGCGAGCAGTACTTC. Translated, it gives CASSSLRLAGEQYF.

The rearrangement uses TRBV5-1 and TRBJ2-2, with TRBD2 identical over 10 bases. V shed 2 bases and J 9 bases; nucleotides not matched to a gene: 4. The germline CDR1 and CDR2 sequences are SGHRS and YFSETQ. The CDR3 extends over 14 amino acids. CDR3 region: CASSLLAGTRELFF. DNA of the CDR3: TGCGCCAGCAGCTTACTAGCGGGAACTAGGGAGCTGTTTTTT.

DNA for the CDR3: TGTGCCAGCAGCAGGGGCACCTACGAGCAGTACTTC. Protein: CASSRGTYEQYF. The chain links TRBV28 to TRBJ2-7, with a tentative D call TRBD1 (6 bases). CDR1 and CDR2 (germline): MDHEN, SYDVKM. V was clipped by 6 bases and J by 2 bases, with 8 bases between them. The CDR3 extends over 12 amino acids.

This chain connects TRBV7-2 to TRBJ1-6; 8 bases match TRBD1. V lost 5 bases and J lost 10; bases outside the gene matches: 7. The CDR3 has 14 residues. The V gene's germline CDR1 is SGHTA and CDR2 FQGNSA. In nucleotides, the CDR3 is TGTGCCAGCAGCCCCCAGGGGGCAAGGTCACCCCTCCACTTT. Its protein product is CASSPQGARSPLHF.

V gene TRBV6-6 combines with J gene TRBJ2-5, with D unclear. The germline V and J ends were trimmed by 10 bases and 5 bases, with 14 bases remaining between them. This CDR3 is 12 amino acids long. Germline CDR1 reads MNHNY; CDR2 reads SVGAGI (reference sequence). The DNA for the CDR3 is TGTGCCACCTCGCATCAGACGGAGACCCAGTACTTC. It specifies CATSHQTETQYF.